These T cell receptor beta chains were read from a single sample in a study of shared T cell receptors in the human thymus. Generated by immunoSEQ multiplex PCR, the TCRdb table keeps only in-frame clones and is missing some. The table records approximately 400,000 clones, roughly 94% of them present only once. The specimen sequenced was thymocytes. Every receptor here comes from a human donor. Both conserved end residues are part of each CDR3. The order of the fields is D gene, J gene, clone size, V gene, CDR3 protein, CDR3 DNA. The D gene is left open where the match is weak. Where a row states a size, it is once, few, many or the class of an expanded clone; other rows omit it.

TRBD1 | TRBJ2-7 | . | TRBV6-4 | CASSSGTEEYEQYF | TGTGCCAGCAGTTCCGGGACAGAGGAGTACGAGCAGTACTTC
TRBD1 | TRBJ2-7 | . | TRBV4-3 | CASSQDRDSSYEQYF | TGCGCCAGCAGCCAAGACCGGGACAGCTCCTACGAGCAGTACTTC
. | TRBJ1-4 | . | TRBV4-1 | CASSRNRAANEKLFF | TGCGCCAGCAGCCGGAACAGGGCGGCTAATGAAAAACTGTTTTTT
TRBD1 | TRBJ1-2 | . | TRBV18 | CASSPPARDRGPHNYGYTF | TGTGCCAGCTCACCACCAGCGAGGGACAGGGGGCCCCATAACTATGGCTACACCTTC
. | TRBJ1-4 | . | TRBV11-1 | CASGTGGETEKLFF | TGTGCCAGCGGCACGGGGGGCGAGACTGAAAAACTGTTTTTT
. | TRBJ2-6 | . | TRBV10-3 | CAISLGARPGLPGGSGANVLTF | TGTGCCATCAGCCTAGGCGCCCGACCGGGACTTCCCGGCGGCTCTGGGGCCAACGTCCTGACTTTC
. | TRBJ1-4 | . | TRBV7-6 | CASSQEDEKLFF | TGTGCCAGCAGTCAAGAGGATGAAAAACTGTTTTTT
. | TRBJ2-3 | . | TRBV5-3 | CARSLAGVADTQYF | TGTGCCAGAAGCTTGGCGGGAGTGGCAGATACGCAGTATTTT
. | TRBJ1-5 | . | TRBV27 | CASSSGGLSNQPQHF | TGTGCCAGCAGTTCCGGGGGGCTTAGCAATCAGCCCCAGCATTTT
TRBD2 | TRBJ2-1 | . | TRBV11-2 | CASSSSGSDSNEQFF | TGTGCCAGCAGCTCTAGCGGGTCAGATTCCAATGAGCAGTTCTTC
. | TRBJ2-7 | . | TRBV28 | CASSPPRIDRADWREEAGEQYF | TGTGCCAGCAGTCCTCCCCGCATCGACAGGGCCGACTGGCGGGAAGAGGCGGGCGAGCAGTACTTC
. | TRBJ2-5 | . | TRBV7-9 | CASSPRVSETQYF | TGTGCCAGCAGCCCTCGGGTTTCAGAGACCCAGTACTTC
TRBD2 | TRBJ2-7 | . | TRBV7-8 | CASSSGLVSEQYF | TGTGCCAGCAGCTCGGGACTAGTATCTGAGCAGTACTTC
. | TRBJ2-5 | . | TRBV11-2 | CASRSPGETQYF | TGTGCCAGCAGGTCGCCCGGGGAGACCCAGTACTTC
. | TRBJ2-4 | . | TRBV28 | CASSFSRSPDLAKNIQYF | TGTGCCAGCAGTTTTTCGCGGAGCCCTGATCTAGCCAAAAACATTCAGTACTTC
. | TRBJ2-6 | . | TRBV5-4 | CASSLASGANVLTF | TGTGCCAGCAGCTTGGCCTCTGGGGCCAACGTCCTGACTTTC
TRBD1 | TRBJ1-1 | . | TRBV7-3 | CASSPDRMNTEAFF | TGTGCCAGCAGCCCGGACAGGATGAACACTGAAGCTTTCTTT
. | TRBJ1-1 | . | TRBV27 | CASSITGRPEAFF | TGTGCCAGCAGTATTACAGGACGCCCTGAAGCTTTCTTT
TRBD2 | TRBJ2-3 | . | TRBV4-3 | CASSPTSVCTDTQYF | TGCGCCAGCAGCCCAACTAGCGTTTGCACAGATACGCAGTATTTT
. | TRBJ1-3 | few | TRBV18 | CASSPKRTDSGNTIYF | TGTGCCAGCTCACCAAAAAGGACAGACTCTGGAAACACCATATATTTT
TRBD1 | TRBJ1-4 | . | TRBV28 | CASSLGGLRTGSNEKLFF | TGTGCCAGCAGTTTAGGGGGCCTTAGGACAGGTAGTAATGAAAAACTGTTTTTT
. | TRBJ2-3 | once | TRBV28 | CASSRTGTDTQYF | TGTGCCAGCAGCCGGACAGGCACAGATACGCAGTATTTT
TRBD2 | TRBJ2-3 | . | TRBV5-1 | CASSLYIWGPSGMLDTQYF | TGCGCCAGCAGCTTATATATATGGGGCCCTAGCGGGATGTTGGATACGCAGTATTTT
. | TRBJ2-7 | . | TRBV9 | CASSGSGYLSYEQYF | TGTGCCAGCAGCGGTAGCGGATACCTCTCCTACGAGCAGTACTTC
TRBD2 | TRBJ2-1 | . | TRBV5-1 | CASSLAGKIAGDVDEQFF | TGCGCCAGCAGCTTGGCCGGGAAGATAGCGGGAGATGTAGATGAGCAGTTCTTC
. | TRBJ1-2 | . | TRBV7-2 | CASSPGRRLAGGYTF | TGTGCCAGCAGCCCAGGGCGGCGACTCGCGGGTGGCTACACCTTC
. | TRBJ2-7 | . | TRBV11-2 | CASSLPTANYEQYF | TGTGCCAGCAGCTTACCTACAGCGAACTACGAGCAGTACTTC
TRBD1 | TRBJ1-2 | . | TRBV2 | CASRAPGQGFDGYTF | TGTGCCAGCAGAGCCCCGGGACAGGGGTTCGATGGCTACACCTTC
. | TRBJ2-3 | few | TRBV30 | CARRSVDTQYF | TGTGCCCGACGATCGGTAGATACGCAGTATTTT
. | TRBJ2-5 | . | TRBV4-1 | CASSQGIRTPYF | TGCGCCAGCAGCCAAGGCATTAGGACCCCATACTTC
. | TRBJ1-2 | . | TRBV28 | CASSTTRAPRGYGYTF | TGTGCCAGCAGCACCACCAGGGCACCCCGGGGCTATGGCTACACCTTC
. | TRBJ1-2 | . | TRBV28 | CASSLSREYGYTF | TGTGCCAGCAGTTTAAGCAGGGAGTATGGCTACACCTTC
TRBD1 | TRBJ2-7 | . | TRBV19 | CASSIEGQPRYEQYF | TGTGCCAGTAGTATAGAGGGACAGCCCCGCTACGAGCAGTACTTC
TRBD1 | TRBJ1-5 | . | TRBV7-2 | CASSADRDSNQPQHF | TGTGCCAGCAGCGCGGACAGGGATAGCAATCAGCCCCAGCATTTT
TRBD1 | TRBJ2-7 | . | TRBV5-8 | CASSSRRDRDTPVKYF | TGTGCCAGCAGCTCGAGGCGGGACAGGGATACTCCCGTGAAGTACTTC
. | TRBJ2-1 | . | TRBV27 | CASSLSTGITSYNEQFF | TGTGCCAGCAGTTTATCGACGGGTATAACCTCCTACAATGAGCAGTTCTTC
TRBD1 | TRBJ2-7 | . | TRBV14 | CASSQGFTGTDSYEQYF | TGTGCCAGCAGCCAAGGTTTCACCGGGACAGACTCCTACGAGCAGTACTTC
. | TRBJ2-3 | . | TRBV4-3 | CASSQVGTDTQYF | TGCGCCAGCAGCCAAGTTGGGACAGATACGCAGTATTTT
. | TRBJ2-4 | . | TRBV28 | CASSFGGAKNIQYF | TGTGCCAGCAGTTTCGGGGGAGCCAAAAACATTCAGTACTTC
TRBD1 | TRBJ2-7 | . | TRBV5-8 | CAGPGQLYEQYF | TGTGCCGGACCGGGACAGCTATACGAGCAGTACTTC
. | TRBJ2-7 | . | TRBV7-9 | CASSRQIYEQYF | TGTGCCAGCAGTCGACAGATCTACGAGCAGTACTTC
. | TRBJ1-4 | . | TRBV29-1 | CSAGPQNEKLFF | TGCAGCGCCGGGCCCCAAAATGAAAAACTGTTTTTT
. | TRBJ2-7 | . | TRBV23-1 | CASSQRQPRGRKYEQYF | TGCGCCAGCAGTCAGCGTCAACCCCGGGGACGTAAGTACGAGCAGTACTTC
TRBD1 | TRBJ1-2 | once | TRBV7-2 | CASSLRGQFLTNYGYTF | TGTGCCAGCAGCTTAAGGGGACAGTTCCTTACTAACTATGGCTACACCTTC
. | TRBJ2-1 | . | TRBV7-2 | CASSLDPLF | TGTGCCAGCAGCCTAGACCCGCTCTTC
. | TRBJ2-3 | . | TRBV7-2 | CASSLGDITDTQYF | TGTGCCAGCAGCTTAGGGGATATCACAGATACGCAGTATTTT
TRBD2 | TRBJ2-1 | . | TRBV28 | CASSLGGDFPFYNEQFF | TGTGCCAGCAGTTTGGGGGGGGACTTCCCCTTTTACAATGAGCAGTTCTTC
. | TRBJ2-3 | . | TRBV6-1 | CASSEVGSTFTDTQYF | TGTGCCAGCAGTGAAGTTGGTTCTACATTCACAGATACGCAGTATTTT
. | TRBJ2-2 | . | TRBV5-1 | CASSLGDPEGSGELFF | TGCGCCAGCAGCTTGGGGGACCCAGAGGGGTCCGGGGAGCTGTTTTTT
. | TRBJ2-1 | . | TRBV6-4 | CASSDRSGPKPTKGQFF | TGTGCCAGCAGTGACCGGAGCGGCCCTAAACCAACCAAAGGGCAGTTCTTC
. | TRBJ2-3 | . | TRBV10-2 | CASSRGERTTDTQYF | TGCGCCAGTAGCCGTGGGGAGCGGACCACAGATACGCAGTATTTT
. | TRBJ1-2 | . | TRBV4-2 | CASSQVGNYGYTF | TGTGCCAGCAGCCAAGTTGGAAACTATGGCTACACCTTC
. | TRBJ1-3 | . | TRBV6-1 | CASSEAYGRAIPPGNTIYF | TGTGCCAGCAGTGAAGCCTATGGCAGGGCCATACCCCCTGGAAACACCATATATTTT